Here is one TCR beta chain with its context. Its antigen is not identified. The CDR3 sequence is 12 residues long. V was shortened by 5 bases and J by 8 bases, with 12 bases between the two germline ends. Germline V gene sequence: CDR1 LGHNA, CDR2 YNFKEQ. This specimen comes from a study of cytomegalovirus exposure and HLA in healthy donors. Study-wide findings and caveats: Trimming of TCR beta V- and J-genes showed a link, identified in a later analysis, to a missense DCLRE1C variant. A later analysis showed TCR association rates differing by HLA locus, peaking at DRB1 and lowest at HLA-C. Some TCR beta chains (more than 150 of them) were listed as cytomegalovirus-associated. Confirmation in vitro established that a few CMV-associated chains were specific for CMV antigens.

The PCR had 60 Vbeta and 13 Jbeta primers. Only in-frame clones appear in the TCRdb table, and some are missing; sequencing was by immunoSEQ multiplex PCR. Of approximately 170,000 clones listed, about 77% were seen once; the top ten hold 9% to 10%. The receptor was isolated from a young man in good health and CMV-seropositive. Sample: PBMCs. V is TRBV4-2 and J is TRBJ1-1; D gene ambiguous. The CDR3 here is CASSFGTVEAFF. The CDR3 DNA reads as TGTGCCAGCAGCTTTGGTACAGTCGAAGCTTTCTTT.